This T cell receptor (beta chain) was recovered during a study of glioma-infiltrating T cells. The study, taken as a whole, reports: Non-neoplastic patients had below-expected tissue-blood divergence, while all gliomas exceeded expectation.

This clonotype was detected only a few times. The target antigen is unknown. The iRepertoire nested amplicon-rescue multiplex PCR amplified TCR alpha and beta CDR3s from RNA. For one-step reverse transcription and amplification, about 85-400 ng of tissue mRNA or PBMC total RNA was used. TCRdb independently ran MiXCR on the multiplex PCR reads; one entry per CDR3 protein. This sample yields over 70,000 distinct CDR3 sequences, of which approximately 22% are seen a single time; about 6.6% belongs to the top ten. V lost 0 bases to trimming and J lost 0 bases, with 9 bases between them. Germline lookup yields CDR1 MNHNS and CDR2 SASEGT. This CDR3 region has 15 residues.

V is TRBV6-1 and J is TRBJ2-7; no firm D call. Sequencing was carried out using glioma tissue, nonneoplastic brain tissue, or PBMCs (not recorded which). The source is a human donor with low-grade glioma or glioblastoma, undergoing nonglioma brain surgery, or in good health (not recorded which). The CDR3 loop reads CASSEAPRSSYEQYF. The DNA of the CDR3 is TGTGCCAGCAGTGAAGCGCCGCGATCCTCCTACGAGCAGTACTTC.